Many counts were recorded for the clone carrying this T cell receptor (beta chain). The target antigen is unknown. CDR1 SGHTA and CDR2 FQGNSA come from the germline V gene. CDR3 size: 14 residues. V was cut by 1 base and J by 6 bases, with 13 bases left in between. The sample comes from a study of T cell repertoires in cytomegalovirus infection. About the study: A matching HLA type, together with CMV infection, was signaled by public TCR beta signatures.

Whole-study findings and limits: HLA-C-restricted CMV clonotypes gave the most frequent clonotype in two of eight donors. The cumulative frequency of public TCR beta families identified carriers of CMV plus the relevant HLA.

MiXCR, run by TCRdb on the reads, gives a single entry per CDR3 protein. In the table there are roughly 150,000 distinct CDR3 sequences, about 25% of which are singletons. The clonotype comes from a human donor in good health (CMV status not recorded). Some clones in this sample may be carry-over from other donors' samples. This rearrangement joins TRBV7-2 to TRBJ2-7; D remains unclear. Specimen: PBMCs. The CDR3 spells CASSLGLTSLEQYF. The CDR3, as DNA: TGTGCCAGCAGCTTAGGTTTAACCTCCCTCGAGCAGTACTTC.